This T cell receptor beta chain was retrieved from a study of blood T cell repertoires in COVID-19. Background on the study: The study drew acute and convalescent COVID-19 samples from the United States, Italy and Spain. PBMCs, B-cell-depleted T cells, or T cells provided the cDNA or gDNA that made up the material.

Some clones are missing from TCRdb's copy, which holds only in-frame ones; the method was immunoSEQ multiplex PCR. The sample yields almost 200,000 clones, about 76% seen once. The CDR3 length is 14 residues. V lost 0 bases, J lost 5 bases, and 0 bases stayed unmatched. CDR1 is SGHAT and CDR2 is FQNNGV in the germline V gene. Seattle-derived patients entered the study during active infection and were followed longitudinally. V is TRBV11-2 and J is TRBJ2-3; 9 bases are shared with TRBD2. The sample comprised peripheral blood. The TCR was taken from a woman aged 40 to 50 with COVID-19, enrolled during active disease. The CDR3 bases are TGTGCCAGCAGCTTAGAACTAGCGGGAGATACGCAGTATTTT. The encoded protein is CASSLELAGDTQYF.